This TCR beta chain was captured by sequencing in a study of T cells after yellow fever vaccination. TCR cDNA, made by 5'RACE template switching, carried an added universal primer site and UMIs. TCRdb reanalysed the 5' RACE reads using MiXCR and keeps one entry per CDR3 protein. The sample lists 350,000 to 450,000 distinct CDR3 sequences, over 5% occurring once. The V gene's germline CDR1 is KGHSH and CDR2 LQKENI. The CDR3 has 13 amino acids. With V trimmed by 3 bases and J by 4 bases, 3 bases remained unmatched. Study outcomes and limitations: A large majority of primary-vaccination clones showed up again after the booster (around 95% CD4, around 88% CD8). A weaker but faster secondary response was observed, peaking on day 5 versus 15.

This clonotype was counted between two and nine times. The antigen is undetermined. The genes are TRBV18 and TRBJ2-7; 7 bases are a match to TRBD2. The sequence came from a young man who received the YFV17D yellow fever vaccine. Specimen: PBMCs, collected 5 days after the yellow fever booster vaccination. Here the CDR3 reads CASSPYGGYEQYF. DNA of the CDR3: TGTGCCAGCTCACCGTACGGGGGGTACGAGCAGTACTTC. Combining the CDR3 with reference TRBV18 and TRBJ2-7 gives the whole variable domain NAGVMQNPRHLVRRRGQEARLRCSPMKGHSHVYWYRQLPEEGLKFMVYLQKENIIDESGMPKERFSAEFPKEGPSILRIQQVVRGDSAAYFCASSPYGGYEQYFGPGTRLTVT.